This T cell receptor beta chain was recovered during a study of monozygotic twins with cystic fibrosis. Sequencing was performed with immunoSEQ multiplex PCR; in TCRdb, only in-frame clones are kept and a portion is missing. Of 30,000 or so clones in the sample, under 70% were seen once. Study-level results: J usage was most co-twin-similar in 8 of 16 pairs, V in 13.

Points on this clone: Its target is unknown.

V was shortened by 3 bases and J by 5 bases, with 18 bases between the two germline ends. Germline lookup yields CDR1 SGHTS and CDR2 YDEGEE. This CDR3 contains 15 residues. This TCR was recovered from a girl between 5 and 17 years old with cystic fibrosis. This chain links TRBV5-8 with TRBJ2-7, with no clear D. Source material: blood. CDR3 bases: TGTGCCAGCAGCTCTCCGATCCGCCGAGCCCACGAGCAGTACTTC. This gives the protein CASSSPIRRAHEQYF.